Sequencing of this T cell receptor (beta chain) was carried out in a study of cytomegalovirus exposure and HLA in healthy donors. The PCR used 60 Vbeta and 13 Jbeta primers. Repertoires were generated with immunoSEQ multiplex PCR, while TCRdb's copy carries only in-frame clones and drops some. The repertoire holds about 200,000 clones, 75% to 80% seen once, with roughly 1.9% in the top ten. Trimming left V 3 bases short and J 3 bases short, with 9 bases between. The CDR3 contains 14 residues. Germline V gene data show CDR1 as MNHEY and CDR2 as SMNVEV (reference sequence). The genes are TRBV27 and TRBJ2-1, with D perhaps TRBD2 (5 bases). The specimen was PBMCs. The sequence derives from a man in his late teens or twenties in good health and CMV-seronegative. CDR3 sequence (DNA): TGTGCCAGCAGTTTGCGGGTGAGCTACAATGAGCAGTTCTTC. Its translation is CASSLRVSYNEQFF.